This section outlines one T cell receptor (beta chain) sequence together with its context. This specimen comes from a study of post-analysis software for immune sequencing data. Study details: Relapsing-remitting, secondary progressive and progressive-relapsing courses of multiple sclerosis were included.

Unique molecular identifiers were carried by the TCR beta cDNA libraries. MiXCR was run by TCRdb on the PCR reads, yielding one entry per CDR3 protein. Of under 200,000 distinct CDR3 sequences in the sample, 29% are singletons; the top ten hold 3% to 3.5%. What was sequenced was blood. This receptor was identified in a girl aged 2-17 years with multiple sclerosis.

In DNA, the CDR3 is TGTGCCAGCTCACCAGAGGCGGGTAATCAGCCCCAGCATTTT. Residues: CASSPEAGNQPQHF. The chain employs TRBV18 and TRBJ1-5; the D is unclear. Germline values: CDR1 KGHSH, CDR2 LQKENI. This CDR3 comprises 14 residues. V gave up 2 bases and J gave up 4 bases, with 9 bases separating them. The full variable domain, its missing parts supplied by reference TRBV18 and TRBJ1-5, is NAGVMQNPRHLVRRRGQEARLRCSPMKGHSHVYWYRQLPEEGLKFMVYLQKENIIDESGMPKERFSAEFPKEGPSILRIQQVVRGDSAAYFCASSPEAGNQPQHFGDGTRLSIL.